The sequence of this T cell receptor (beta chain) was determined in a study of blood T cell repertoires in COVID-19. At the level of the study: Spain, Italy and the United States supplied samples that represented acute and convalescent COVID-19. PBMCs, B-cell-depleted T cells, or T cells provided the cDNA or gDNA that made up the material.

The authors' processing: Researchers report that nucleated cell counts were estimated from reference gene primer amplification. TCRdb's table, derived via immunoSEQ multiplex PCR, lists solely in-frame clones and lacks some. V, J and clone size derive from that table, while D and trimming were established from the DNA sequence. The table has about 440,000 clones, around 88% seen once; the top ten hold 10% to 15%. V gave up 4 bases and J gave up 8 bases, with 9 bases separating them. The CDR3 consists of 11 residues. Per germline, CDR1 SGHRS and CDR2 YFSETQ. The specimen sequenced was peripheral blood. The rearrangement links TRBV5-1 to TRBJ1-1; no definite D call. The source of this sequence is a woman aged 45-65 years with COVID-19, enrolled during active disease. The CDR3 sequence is CASSPTEEAFF. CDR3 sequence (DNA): TGCGCCAGCAGCCCTACAGAAGAAGCTTTCTTT.